This T cell receptor beta chain was retrieved from a study of identical twins. This clonotype was seen a handful of times. MiXCR, applied by TCRdb to the 5' RACE reads, yields one record per CDR3 protein. The top ten clones hold around 13% of a sample with roughly 720,000 distinct CDR3 sequences, about 18% of them seen once. This CDR3 has 12 residues. Trimming took off 2 bases at V and 6 bases at J, with 4 bases between the two ends. Germline CDR1 and CDR2: KGHSH and LQKENI. The same data also contributed to another study, on T cells expressing NK-cell markers. As that study records: CD3+CD56+NKG2C+, CD3+CD56+NKG2C- and CD3+CD56-NKG2C+ T cells, once sorted, supplied the TCR beta repertoires.

Sequenced input: PBMCs. This receptor was identified in a woman between 18 and 30 years old in good health. V is TRBV18 and J is TRBJ2-2; D call uncertain. CDR3 sequence reads: CASSPVSGELFF. DNA of the CDR3: TGTGCCAGCTCACCAGTTTCCGGGGAGCTGTTTTTT.